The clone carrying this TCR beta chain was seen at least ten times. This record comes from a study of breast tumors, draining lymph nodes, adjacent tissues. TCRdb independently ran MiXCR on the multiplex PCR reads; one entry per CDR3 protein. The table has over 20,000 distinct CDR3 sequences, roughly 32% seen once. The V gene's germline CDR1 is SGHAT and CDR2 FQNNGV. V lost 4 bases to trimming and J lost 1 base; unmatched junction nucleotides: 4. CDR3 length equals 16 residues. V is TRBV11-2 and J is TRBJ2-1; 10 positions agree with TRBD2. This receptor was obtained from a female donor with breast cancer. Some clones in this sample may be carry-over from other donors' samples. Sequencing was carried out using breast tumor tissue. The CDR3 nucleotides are TGTGCCAGCAGCTCCGTAGCGGGAGGTTCCTACAATGAGCAGTTCTTC. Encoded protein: CASSSVAGGSYNEQFF.